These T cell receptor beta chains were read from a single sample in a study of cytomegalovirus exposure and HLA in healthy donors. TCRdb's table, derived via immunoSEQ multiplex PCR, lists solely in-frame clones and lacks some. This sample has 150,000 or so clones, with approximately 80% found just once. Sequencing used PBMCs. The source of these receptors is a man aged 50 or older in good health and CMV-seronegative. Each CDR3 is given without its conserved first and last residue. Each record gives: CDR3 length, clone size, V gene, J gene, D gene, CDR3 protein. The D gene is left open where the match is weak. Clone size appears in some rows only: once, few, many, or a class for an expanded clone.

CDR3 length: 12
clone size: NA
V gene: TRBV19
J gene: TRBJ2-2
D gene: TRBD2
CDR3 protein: ASSAGGRSGELF

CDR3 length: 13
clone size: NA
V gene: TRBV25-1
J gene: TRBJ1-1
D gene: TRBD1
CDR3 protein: ASSTGQGGDTEAF

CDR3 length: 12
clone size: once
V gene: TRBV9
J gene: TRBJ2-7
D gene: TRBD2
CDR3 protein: ASSVGGGTAEQY

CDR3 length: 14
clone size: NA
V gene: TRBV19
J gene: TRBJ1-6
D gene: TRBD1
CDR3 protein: ASSIGRTGNNSPLH

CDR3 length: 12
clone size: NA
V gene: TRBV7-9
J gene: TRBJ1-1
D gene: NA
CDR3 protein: ASSSPGSYPEAF

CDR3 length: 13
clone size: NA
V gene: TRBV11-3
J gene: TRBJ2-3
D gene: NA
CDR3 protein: ASSLGQGGSDTQY

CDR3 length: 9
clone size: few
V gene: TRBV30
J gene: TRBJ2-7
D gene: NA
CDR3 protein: AWSVRGEQY

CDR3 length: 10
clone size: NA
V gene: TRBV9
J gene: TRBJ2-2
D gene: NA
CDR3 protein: ASSVLAGELF

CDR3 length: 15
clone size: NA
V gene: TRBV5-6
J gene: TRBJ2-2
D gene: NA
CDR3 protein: ASSLSLTGTNTGELF

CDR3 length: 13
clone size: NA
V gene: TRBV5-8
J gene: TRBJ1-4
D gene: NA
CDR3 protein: ASRPSGTTNEKLF

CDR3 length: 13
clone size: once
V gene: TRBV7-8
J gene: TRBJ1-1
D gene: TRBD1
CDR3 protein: ASSLPGQRNTEAF

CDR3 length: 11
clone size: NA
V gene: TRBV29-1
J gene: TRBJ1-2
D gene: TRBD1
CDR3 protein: SVKGQGALGYT

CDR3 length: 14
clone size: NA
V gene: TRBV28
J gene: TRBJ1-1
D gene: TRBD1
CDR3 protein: ASSLTGTAMNTEAF

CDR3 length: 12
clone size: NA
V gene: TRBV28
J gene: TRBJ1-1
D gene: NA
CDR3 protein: ASKPGAPHTEAF

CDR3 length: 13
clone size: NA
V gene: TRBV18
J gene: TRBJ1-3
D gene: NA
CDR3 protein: ASSPAGSSGNTIY

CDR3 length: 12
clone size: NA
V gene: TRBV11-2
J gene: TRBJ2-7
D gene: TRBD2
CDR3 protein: ASSPGGSSYEQY

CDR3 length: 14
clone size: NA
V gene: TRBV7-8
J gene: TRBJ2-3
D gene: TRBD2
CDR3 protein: ASSFGTSGATDTQY

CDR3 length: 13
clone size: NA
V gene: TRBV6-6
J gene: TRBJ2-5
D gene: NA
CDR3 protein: ASSYRGDSQETQY

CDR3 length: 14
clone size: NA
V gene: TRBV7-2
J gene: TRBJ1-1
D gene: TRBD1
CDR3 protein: ASSYLVGQGDTEAF

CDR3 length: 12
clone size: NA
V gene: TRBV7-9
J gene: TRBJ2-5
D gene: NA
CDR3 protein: ASSSLLSLETQY

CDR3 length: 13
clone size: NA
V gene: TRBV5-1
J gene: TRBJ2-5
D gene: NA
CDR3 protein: ASSLVPGVQETQY

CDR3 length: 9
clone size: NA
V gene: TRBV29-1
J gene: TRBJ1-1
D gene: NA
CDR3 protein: SVGIGSEAF

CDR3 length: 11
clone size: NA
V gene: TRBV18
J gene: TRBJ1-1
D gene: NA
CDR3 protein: ASSPREDTEAF

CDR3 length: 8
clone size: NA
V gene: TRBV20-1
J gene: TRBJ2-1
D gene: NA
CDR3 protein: SANIQGQF

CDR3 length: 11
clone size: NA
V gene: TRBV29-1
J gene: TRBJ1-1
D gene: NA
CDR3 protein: SAVRQTNTEAF

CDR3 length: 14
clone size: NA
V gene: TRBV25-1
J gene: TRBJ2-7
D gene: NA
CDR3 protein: ASSDTTGRSSYEQY

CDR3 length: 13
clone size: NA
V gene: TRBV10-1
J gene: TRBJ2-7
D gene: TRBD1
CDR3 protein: ASRGPDRMPYEQY

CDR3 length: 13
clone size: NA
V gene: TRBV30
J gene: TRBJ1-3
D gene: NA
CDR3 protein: AWRTGSFSGNTIY

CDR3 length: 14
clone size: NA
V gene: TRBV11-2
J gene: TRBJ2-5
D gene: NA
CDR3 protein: ASSLDLFPRQETQY

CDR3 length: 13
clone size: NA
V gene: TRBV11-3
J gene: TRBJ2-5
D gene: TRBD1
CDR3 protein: ASSLAGGFQETQY

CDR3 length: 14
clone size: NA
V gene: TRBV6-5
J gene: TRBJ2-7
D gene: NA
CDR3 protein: ASSYSGGGSGYEQY

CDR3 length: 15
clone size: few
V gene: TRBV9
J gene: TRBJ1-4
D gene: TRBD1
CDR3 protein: ASSVAGTGHYYEKLF

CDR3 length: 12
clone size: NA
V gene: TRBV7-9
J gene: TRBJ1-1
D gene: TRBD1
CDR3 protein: ASSSRQGGTEAF

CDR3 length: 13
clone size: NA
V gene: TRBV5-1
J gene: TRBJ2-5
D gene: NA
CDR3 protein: ASSFTYRAGETQY

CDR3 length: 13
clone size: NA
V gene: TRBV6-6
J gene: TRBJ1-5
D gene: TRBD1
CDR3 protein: ASRNSGTGNQPQH

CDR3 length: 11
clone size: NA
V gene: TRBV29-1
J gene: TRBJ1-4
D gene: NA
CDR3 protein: SVAGGFDEKLF

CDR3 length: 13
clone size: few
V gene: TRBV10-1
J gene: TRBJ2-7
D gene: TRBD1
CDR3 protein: ASRGWTGANYEQY

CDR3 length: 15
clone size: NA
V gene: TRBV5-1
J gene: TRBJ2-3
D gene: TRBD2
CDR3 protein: ASSLEPSGRPTDTQY

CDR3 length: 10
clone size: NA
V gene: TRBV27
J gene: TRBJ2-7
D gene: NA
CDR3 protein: ASSSPGSEQY

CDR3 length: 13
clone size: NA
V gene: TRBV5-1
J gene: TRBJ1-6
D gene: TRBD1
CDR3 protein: ASSLMGQTNSPLH

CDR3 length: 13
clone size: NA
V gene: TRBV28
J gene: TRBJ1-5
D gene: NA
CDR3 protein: ASRREGYSNQPQH

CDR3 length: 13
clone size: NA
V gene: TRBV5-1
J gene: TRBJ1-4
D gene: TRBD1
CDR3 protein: ASSLETGRNEKLF